These 22 T cell receptor beta chains came from one sample sequenced in a study of cytomegalovirus exposure and HLA in healthy donors (dated by TCRdb to 2015 to 2018). The method behind the library was the immunoSEQ multiplex PCR assay. A mixture of 60 forward primers for TCR Vbeta segments and 13 reverse primers for TCR Jbeta segments was used in the multiplex PCR. Sourced from immuneACCESS, this table was stored by TCRdb with only in-frame sequences that have V and J called. A share of the clones is absent; for the studies checked, an unresolved V gene accounts for under half, and the remainder has no known explanation. The sample records 150,000 to 200,000 clones, over 60% of which are singletons. About 3.1% of the sample comes from the top ten. Material: PBMCs. The receptors stem from a male donor in good health and CMV-seronegative.

The gene calls are TRBV13 and TRBJ2-3; 11 bases fit TRBD2. The CDR3 contains 16 residues. Germline V gene data show CDR1 as PRHDT and CDR2 as FYEKMQ (reference sequence). Trimming removed 8 bases from V and 4 bases from J; junction bases left unmatched: 11. The CDR3 loop is CASRNSGRAWADTQYF. In DNA form, the CDR3 reads TGTGCCAGCCGAAATAGCGGGAGGGCCTGGGCAGATACGCAGTATTTT.

This clone was counted only a few times. The CDR3 region is CASSEGTGGYEQYF. The CDR3 DNA reads TGTGCCAGCAGTGAAGGGACAGGGGGCTACGAGCAGTACTTC. The chain has TRBV6-1 and TRBJ2-7, with 10 bases aligning to TRBD1. After removal of 1 base from V and 3 bases from J, the junction contained 0 bases not matched to a gene. Looked up from germline, CDR1 is MNHNS and CDR2 is SASEGT. This CDR3 region has 14 residues.

The CDR3 sequence is CASSLVGDSEAFF. Here the CDR3 DNA reads TGTGCCAGCAGCTTAGTTGGAGATTCTGAAGCTTTCTTT. This chain links TRBV7-9 with TRBJ1-1, with D hard to call. This CDR3 contains 13 residues. The V gene's germline CDR1 is SEHNR and CDR2 FQNEAQ (reference sequence). Trimming removed 1 base from V and 6 bases from J, with 9 bases in between.

The chain couples TRBV18 to TRBJ1-5; 9 nucleotides agree with TRBD1. The CDR3 runs 17 residues. The junction had 11 bases not matched to a gene; V was cut back by 6 bases and J by 2 bases. Germline V gene data show CDR1 as KGHSH and CDR2 as LQKENI. CDR3 in amino acids: CASSSTGGGGGNQPQHF. The CDR3 DNA sequence: TGTGCCAGCTCGTCAACAGGGGGCGGGGGCGGCAATCAGCCCCAGCATTTT.

A word on this clone: The CDR3 carries no conserved terminal phenylalanine or tryptophan, so it likely arises from a read error. The limits of the CDR3 on the DNA are not certain, so only TCRdb's listed CDR3 is given. This chain uses TRBV28 with TRBJ2-3; TRBD1 was called by the table and not checked on the DNA. CDR1 and CDR2 (germline): MDHEN, SYDVKM. The CDR3 adds up to 12 amino acids, both ends counted. The CDR3 sequence is CASTNPGTGSSY.

This clone was found a few times. The V call is TRBV7-3, the J call TRBJ2-3, with D perhaps TRBD2 (5 bases). The length of the CDR3 is 16 residues. V lost 5 bases, J lost 4 bases, and 19 bases lay in between. Germline-derived CDR1 and CDR2 are SGHTA and FQGTGA. The CDR3: CASSPNSASGADTQYF. The CDR3, as DNA: TGTGCCAGCAGCCCAAATAGCGCCAGCGGTGCAGATACGCAGTATTTT.

CDR3 in DNA: TGTGCCAGCAGCGTAGGGGTGGGAGAACGATCACCCCTCCACTTT. Its translation: CASSVGVGERSPLHF. The rearrangement uses TRBV9 and TRBJ1-6; D is unresolved. CDR1 is SGDLS, CDR2 YYNGEE, per germline. This CDR3 has 15 residues. V dropped 0 bases and J dropped 10 bases, with 14 bases sitting between them.

This sequence joins TRBV6-1 and TRBJ2-3; no clear D gene. The CDR3 is 11 amino acids. Germline CDR1 reads MNHNS; CDR2 reads SASEGT. With 6 bases removed from V and 3 bases from J, the gap between germline ends came to 4 bases. This CDR3 reads CASRQTDTQYF. CDR3 DNA sequence: TGTGCCAGCAGACAAACAGATACGCAGTATTTT.

The V call is TRBV15, the J call TRBJ2-7, with unresolved D. Germline V gives CDR1 LNHNV, CDR2 YYDKDF (reference sequence). The CDR3 totals 14 residues. Trimming took 1 base from V and 1 from J, leaving 8 bases between them. The DNA of the CDR3 is TGTGCCACCAGCAGAGGAACAGATTCCTACGAGCAGTACTTC. Its translation is CATSRGTDSYEQYF. The full variable domain, in which reference TRBV15 and TRBJ2-7 provide the parts outside the CDR3, is DAMVIQNPRYQVTQFGKPVTLSCSQTLNHNVMYWYQQKSSQAPKLLFHYYDKDFNNEADTPDNFQSRRPNTSFCFLDIRSPGLGDTAMYLCATSRGTDSYEQYFGPGTRLTVT.

This chain uses TRBV19 with TRBJ1-5; possibly TRBD1 for D (5 bases). Germline V lookup: CDR1 LNHDA, CDR2 SQIVND (reference sequence). The CDR3 is made up of 15 amino acids. Between the trimmed V and J ends, which lost 7 bases and 5 bases, there was a span of 18 bases. This CDR3 reads CASKGWAAGDQPQHF. The CDR3 coding sequence is TGTGCCAGTAAGGGTTGGGCAGCGGGGGATCAGCCCCAGCATTTT.

This clone was observed a few times. The gene calls are TRBV5-1 and TRBJ2-1, with TRBD2 matching over 10 bases. J was trimmed by 8 bases and V by 0 bases; bases with no gene match: 8. The CDR3 totals 16 residues. From germline, CDR1 is SGHRS and CDR2 YFSETQ. For the CDR3, the DNA is TGCGCCAGCAGCTTGGAGCTAGCGGGAGTCGGGTATGAGCAGTTCTTC. Translating gives CASSLELAGVGYEQFF.

The CDR3 DNA is TGCGCCAGCAGCTTGGTAACGGGGGGGGCCTACGAGCAGTACTTC. Translation gives CASSLVTGGAYEQYF. V gene TRBV5-1 combines with J gene TRBJ2-7, with 8 bases lining up with TRBD2. With V trimmed by 0 bases and J by 2 bases, 4 bases remained unmatched. The V gene's germline CDR1 is SGHRS and CDR2 YFSETQ. This CDR3 has 15 residues.

The chain carries TRBV9 and TRBJ2-7; the D gene is possibly TRBD2 (6 bases). Trimming pared 1 base from V and 2 bases from J, leaving 16 bases between. This CDR3 has 16 residues. The germline V gene encodes CDR1 SGDLS and CDR2 YYNGEE. The CDR3 region has the DNA TGTGCCAGCAGCGTAATGGCGGGGTCTGAGACCTACGAGCAGTACTTC. Protein product: CASSVMAGSETYEQYF.

The rearrangement uses TRBV30 and TRBJ2-1; D not resolved. Germline CDR1 is GTSNPN and CDR2 is SVGIG (reference sequence). The length of the CDR3 is 11 residues. V was trimmed by 0 bases and J by 15 bases, leaving 12 bases between them. The CDR3 here is CAWSVQPLRFF. CDR3 bases: TGTGCCTGGAGTGTACAGCCTCTGCGGTTCTTC.

This chain links TRBV6-4 with TRBJ1-5, with D tentatively TRBD1 (5 bases). Trimming took off 3 bases at V and 2 bases at J, with 5 bases between the two ends. Germline V gene lookup returns CDR1 MRHNA and CDR2 SNTAGT. The CDR3 has 13 amino acids. CDR3 region: CASSEGRNQPQHF. CDR3 bases: TGTGCCAGCAGTGAGGGGCGCAATCAGCCCCAGCATTTT.

The chain joins TRBV7-8 to TRBJ1-5; unclear D gene. Germline lookup yields CDR1 SGHVS and CDR2 FQNEAQ. V lost 5 bases and J lost 0, with 8 bases in between. This CDR3 has 14 residues. CDR3 sequence reads: CASSRGGSNQPQHF. CDR3 nucleotides: TGTGCCAGCAGCCGAGGAGGTAGCAATCAGCCCCAGCATTTT.

The rearrangement links TRBV7-2 to TRBJ2-1; TRBD2 aligns across 14 bases. J was trimmed by 9 bases and V by 1 base; bases with no gene match: 2. The germline gives CDR1 SGHTA, CDR2 FQGNSA. The CDR3 runs 15 residues. The chain's CDR3 is CASSLEGLAGAEQFF. The CDR3 DNA reads TGTGCCAGCAGCTTAGAGGGACTAGCGGGAGCTGAGCAGTTCTTC. Full variable domain (missing parts from reference TRBV7-2 and TRBJ2-1): GAGVSQSPSNKVTEKGKDVELRCDPISGHTALYWYRQSLGQGLEFLIYFQGNSAPDKSGLPSDRFSAERTGGSVSTLTIQRTQQEDSAVYLCASSLEGLAGAEQFFGPGTRLTVL.

This CDR3 is CASSVLSTDTQYF. The CDR3 DNA follows: TGTGCCAGCAGCGTCCTAAGCACAGATACGCAGTATTTT. The chain uses TRBV9 and TRBJ2-3; the D is unclear. V shed 2 bases and J shed 0 bases, with 4 bases lying between them. The V gene's germline CDR1 is SGDLS and CDR2 YYNGEE. There are 13 residues in the CDR3.

V gene TRBV6-1 combines with J gene TRBJ1-5; TRBD1 aligns across 8 bases. The V and J ends lost 4 bases and 2 bases, in that order; junction bases with no gene match: 1. Germline V gene lookup returns CDR1 MNHNS and CDR2 SASEGT. CDR3 length: 14 residues. The CDR3 DNA sequence: TGTGCCAGCAGTGGGGGACAGGGCAATCAGCCCCAGCATTTT. Amino acids: CASSGGQGNQPQHF.

The chain is built from TRBV7-2 and TRBJ2-2; a possible D gene is TRBD1 (6 bases). Trimming left V 5 bases short and J 6 bases short, with 16 bases between. From germline, CDR1 is SGHTA and CDR2 FQGNSA. This CDR3 has 15 residues. The CDR3 DNA reads as TGTGCCAGCAGCCCTCCAGGGGTAGTAGCCGGGGAGCTGTTTTTT. Translating it yields CASSPPGVVAGELFF.

The V and J genes are TRBV7-9 and TRBJ1-2; TRBD1 aligns across 7 bases. With 1 base clipped from V and 2 bases from J, the junction kept 10 bases outside the gene matches. Looked up from germline, CDR1 is SEHNR and CDR2 is FQNEAQ (reference sequence). CDR3 size: 17 residues. The DNA for the CDR3 is TGTGCCAGCAGCTTAGACGAAGTCGGACAGGTGAACTATGGCTACACCTTC. This sequence encodes CASSLDEVGQVNYGYTF.

This clone was seen only a few times. The CDR3 spells CASSQDVLRDTGEQFF. In DNA, the CDR3 is TGCGCCAGCAGCCAAGATGTGCTGAGGGATACCGGTGAGCAGTTCTTC. V gene TRBV4-3 combines with J gene TRBJ2-1, with a possible D match to TRBD2 (5 bases). The CDR3 has 16 amino acids. Trimming cost V 0 bases and J 9 bases, with 18 bases left between them. CDR1 and CDR2 from the germline V gene are LGHNA and YSLEER.